This paragraph reports one T cell receptor beta chain. The sample belongs to a study of blood T cell repertoires in COVID-19. As for the study in general: T cells, B-cell-depleted T cells, or PBMCs supplied cDNA or gDNA.

Germline V CDR1 and CDR2: SGDLS, YYNGEE. This CDR3 has 18 residues. After removal of 3 bases from V and 7 bases from J, the junction contained 18 bases not matched to a gene. Assay used: immunoSEQ multiplex PCR; TCRdb lists only in-frame clones, some missing. The sample carries approximately 360,000 clones, roughly 90% recorded once. Material for sequencing was peripheral blood. This sequence originates from a man between 18 and 35 years old with active or convalescent COVID-19. The rearrangement links TRBV9 to TRBJ2-2, with 7 bases lining up with TRBD1. Here the CDR3 reads CASSAVRLEDRVYGELFF. CDR3 DNA: TGTGCCAGCAGCGCCGTACGTCTAGAAGACAGGGTCTACGGGGAGCTGTTTTTT. Drawing the rest from reference TRBV9 and TRBJ2-2, the complete variable domain is DSGVTQTPKHLITATGQRVTLRCSPRSGDLSVYWYQQSLDQGLQFLIQYYNGEERAKGNILERFSAQQFPDLHSELNLSSLELGDSALYFCASSAVRLEDRVYGELFFGEGSRLTVL.